This T cell receptor beta chain was observed in a study of vaccination and CD4 T cells after COVID-19 (dated by TCRdb to between 2020 and 2023). Study-level background: Convalescent patients had a positive SARS-CoV-2 result on nasal swab PCR, and of these patients, several had mild disease and one had severe disease. In the convalescent cohort there were six males and four females, among whom were two Hispanic individuals, seven Caucasians, two Asians and one multiracial person. Participants received two doses of either the Pfizer-BioNTech BNT162b2 vaccine (n=8) or the Moderna mRNA-1273 vaccine (n=2). Post-COVID blood samples from convalescent patients were collected a median of around 100 days after diagnosis, with a range of about 35 to 161 days. Post-vaccine blood samples were collected a median of approximately 72 days after the second vaccine dose, ranging from roughly 12 to 241 days. For stimulating the cultures, overlapping spike peptide pools were used, derived from SARS-CoV-2 as well as from the common cold coronaviruses HCoV-NL63, HCoV-OC43 and HCoV-229E. In control cultures, a CEFX viral epitope pool was used as positive control, an HIV-1 Nef peptide pool was used as negative control, or no peptide was added. The spike-specific CD4+ TCR repertoire was compared before and after mRNA vaccination in 10 to 11 COVID-19 convalescent patients and several infection-naive healthy vaccine recipients. Overall study outcomes, separate from this receptor: Although the median number of SARS-CoV-2-reactive clonotypes went up from around 19 after infection to roughly 40 after vaccination, the increase was not significant. Of the vaccine-specific clones in convalescent patients, 304 of 307, or nearly all, reacted only to SARS-CoV-2 spike and did not cross-react with common cold coronaviruses. Among convalescent patients, a median 86.3% of the SARS-CoV-2-reactive clones seen after vaccination appeared only after vaccination, which suggests priming specific to the vaccine. Only a relatively small number of convalescent patients were included in the study, and early timepoints following natural infection were not analyzed.

This clonotype has just one count. Its antigen remains unidentified. No base qualities exist here, and no much larger clone lies one base off it. A single read counts as weak evidence. Libraries were built with PCR. At the Johns Hopkins FTIC core, DNA from the cultured CD4+ T cells underwent TCR sequencing with the Oncomine TCR Beta short-read assay. Genomic DNA was extracted from the cultured CD4+ T cells with the QIAamp micro DNA kit. The Oncomine TCR Beta libraries from cultured CD4+ T cells were pooled using unique dual indexes and then sequenced on an Illumina iSeq 100. On the authors' methods: Non-productive sequences were filtered out, and CDR3s that did not start with C, did not end with F or W, or were shorter than 7 amino acids were discarded. The MANAFEST web application was used to identify antigen-specific clonotypes by comparing peptide-stimulated wells against reference wells and other culture wells. An FDR below 0.05, an odds ratio above 5, and a productive frequency above 0.1% in at least two of three replicate wells were required for clones to be considered positive. Clonotypes that were significantly expanded in both SARS-CoV-2 spike wells and at least one common cold coronavirus spike condition were defined as cross-reactive. Similarity between CDR3 sequences was evaluated in R version 3.6.1 using Levenshtein distances (stringdist) and unrooted phylogenetic trees (ape). The public reads were reprocessed in TCRdb via fastp at Q25 and MiXCR, keeping in-frame beta chains. One record per CDR3 amino acid sequence lists the most common genes and DNA. The V and J calls were not made by the authors but by TCRdb's processing. Recorded for this sample are 18,000 or so distinct CDR3 sequences; roughly 51% of them occurred a single time. The ten largest clones add up to 7% to 8.5% of the sample.

Sample treatment or condition, as interpreted from the label and publication: approximately nine-day PBMC culture with coronavirus spike peptide pools or control peptides (ViraFEST assay). The study used the ViraFEST assay, which expanded antigen-specific T cells with peptide pools and then identified expanded clonotypes by TCR sequencing. The positive SARS-CoV-2 PCR tests of the convalescent patients were dated from March to December 2020, before the Alpha, Beta and Delta variants emerged in the United States. Each well held some 2 million PBMCs cultured in IMDM containing approximately 5% human AB serum and around 10 IU/ml IL-2, with 9 to 10 ug/ml peptide pools added. Half of the culture medium was replaced with fresh IL-2-containing medium on days 3 and 7. After approximately eleven days of culture, CD4+ T cells were isolated by negative selection using the EasySep CD4+ T cell isolation kit. Ficoll-Paque Plus gradient centrifugation was used to isolate PBMCs from whole blood, and the isolated PBMCs were then either used fresh or cryopreserved at -140C. Culture conditions were generally each tested in triplicate wells.

The germline V gene (reference sequence) provides CDR1 LNHDA and CDR2 SQIVND. V is pared back by 6 bases and J by 3 bases, with 12 bases lying between the germline termini. The CDR3 sequence holds 14 residues, the cysteine and phenylalanine included. Only the CDR3 DNA is retained, 42 bases long and in frame from the first base. This TCR was sampled from a human donor who had recovered from COVID-19. The chain uses TRBV19 and TRBJ1-5; a weak D assignment points to TRBD1 (5 bases agree). This specimen consisted of CD4+ T cells from blood, cultured in vitro, obtained before SARS-CoV-2 vaccination. This receptor has the CDR3 CASRLRQSNQPQHF. In nucleotide form, the sequence is TGTGCCAGTAGACTTAGACAGTCCAATCAGCCCCAGCATTTT.